This T cell receptor (beta chain) was obtained from a study of T cells in Graves' hyperthyroidism and ophthalmopathy. An absence of ophthalmopathy progression within 18 months meant stable Graves' hyperthyroidism. Per germline, CDR1 SNHLY and CDR2 FYNNEI. The CDR3 contains 14 residues. Trimming took 6 bases from V and 5 from J; bases not matched to a gene: 3. This clonotype was recorded at least ten times. Its antigen is unknown. The TCR beta CDR3 regions underwent amplification using RNA transcripts as the source. Researchers ran a first-round RT-PCR on the TCR CDR3 using the HTBI primer set. MiXCR was run by TCRdb on the multiplex PCR reads, yielding one entry per CDR3 protein. The sample consists of about 560,000 distinct CDR3 sequences, roughly 46% of them appearing once. Study observations and caveats: The majority of expanded thyroid clonotypes above 0.001 also appeared in blood.

This sequence was found in a woman aged 18 to 35 with Graves' hyperthyroidism. The J gene is TRBJ2-7, the V gene TRBV2; 14 bases fit TRBD2. The sequencing sample was made of peripheral blood or thyroid tissue (not recorded which). The CDR3 protein is CASSGLAGGNEQYF. CDR3 bases: TGTGCCAGCAGCGGACTAGCGGGAGGTAACGAGCAGTACTTC.